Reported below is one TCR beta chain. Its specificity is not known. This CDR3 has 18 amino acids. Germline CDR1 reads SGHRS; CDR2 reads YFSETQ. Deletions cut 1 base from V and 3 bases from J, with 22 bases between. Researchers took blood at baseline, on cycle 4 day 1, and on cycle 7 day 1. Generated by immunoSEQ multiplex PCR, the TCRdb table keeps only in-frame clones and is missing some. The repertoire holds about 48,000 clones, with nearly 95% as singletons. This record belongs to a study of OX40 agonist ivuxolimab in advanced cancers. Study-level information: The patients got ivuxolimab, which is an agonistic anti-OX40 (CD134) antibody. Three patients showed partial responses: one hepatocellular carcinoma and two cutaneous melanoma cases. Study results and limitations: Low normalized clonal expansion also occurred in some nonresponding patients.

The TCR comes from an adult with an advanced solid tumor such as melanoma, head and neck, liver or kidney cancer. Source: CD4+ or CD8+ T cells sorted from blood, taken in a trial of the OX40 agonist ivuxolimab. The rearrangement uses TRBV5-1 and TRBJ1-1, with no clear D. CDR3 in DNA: TGCGCCAGCAGCTTGTCCTTCCAAGGCCAGACTCTTTACACTGAAGCTTTCTTT. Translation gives CASSLSFQGQTLYTEAFF. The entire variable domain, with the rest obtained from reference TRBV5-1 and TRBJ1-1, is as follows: KAGVTQTPRYLIKTRGQQVTLSCSPISGHRSVSWYQQTPGQGLQFLFEYFSETQRNKGNFPGRFSGRQFSNSRSEMNVSTLELGDSALYLCASSLSFQGQTLYTEAFFGQGTRLTVV.